Following are 22 T cell receptor beta chains from one sample sequenced in a study of monozygotic twins with inflammatory bowel disease. TCRdb re-called the 5' RACE reads and shows each CDR3 protein once, DNA omitted. The specimen's table records around 400,000 distinct CDR3 sequences. The source material was blood. Every receptor here comes from a human donor with ulcerative colitis or Crohn's disease, or a healthy co-twin of an affected twin (not recorded which).

The V gene is TRBV6-5, the J gene TRBJ1-6; the D call of TRBD1 rests on TCRdb alone, since no DNA is present to check it. The CDR3 consists of 13 residues. Germline V gene sequence: CDR1 MNHEY, CDR2 SVGAGI. This CDR3 is CASARGQGSPLHF.

The V and J genes are TRBV7-2 and TRBJ1-5; checking the TCRdb D call of TRBD1 is not possible without DNA. The CDR3 runs 15 residues. Germline assignment: CDR1 SGHTA and CDR2 FQGNSA. The CDR3 sequence is CASRLGGGLNQPQHF.

This chain uses TRBV20-1 with TRBJ2-7; TCRdb returns TRBD1, unconfirmable since there is no DNA. Germline V gene sequence: CDR1 DFQATT, CDR2 SNEGSKA (reference sequence). The CDR3 extends over 14 amino acids. The CDR3 here is CSARGEGLGYEQYF.

V gene TRBV20-1 combines with J gene TRBJ2-5. CDR3 size: 15 residues. Per germline, CDR1 DFQATT and CDR2 SNEGSKA (reference sequence). The CDR3 spells CSAPRLSVAEETQYF.

This chain joins TRBV28 and TRBJ1-5; there is no DNA to check the TCRdb D call of TRBD1. Germline V gene lookup returns CDR1 MDHEN and CDR2 SYDVKM. The CDR3 contains 15 residues. CDR3 loop: CASSLGDRYNQPQHF.

The chain employs TRBV20-1 and TRBJ1-5. Germline loops: CDR1 DFQATT, CDR2 SNEGSKA (reference sequence). This CDR3 has 14 amino acids. The CDR3 sequence: CSASEINPNQPQHF.

The rearrangement links TRBV5-1 to TRBJ2-5. Germline lookup yields CDR1 SGHRS and CDR2 YFSETQ. The CDR3 length is 13 residues. CDR3 in amino acids: CASSFAGQETQYF.

This chain's CDR3 is CASSYRSTRSTQYF. This chain connects TRBV6-2 or TRBV6-3 to TRBJ2-3. Germline V lookup: CDR1 MNHEY, CDR2 SVGEGT. This CDR3 is 14 amino acids long.

The J gene is TRBJ2-4, the V gene TRBV7-9; as DNA is missing, the TRBD1 call by TCRdb cannot be tested. In germline, CDR1 is SEHNR, CDR2 FQNEAQ (reference sequence). The CDR3 length is 17 residues. CDR3 sequence reads: CASSLDFSGVTKNIQYF.

This chain joins TRBV27 and TRBJ1-2; TCRdb returns TRBD1, unconfirmable since there is no DNA. Germline CDR1 and CDR2: MNHEY and SMNVEV (reference sequence). The CDR3 has 13 residues. This CDR3 is CASSLRQGYGYTF.

This chain links TRBV14 with TRBJ2-3; the D gene TCRdb calls, TRBD2, cannot be checked with no DNA. Looked up from germline, CDR1 is SGHDN and CDR2 is FVKESK. The CDR3 has 16 amino acids. This CDR3 is CASSLRLAGPTDTQYF.

The V and J genes are TRBV7-9 and TRBJ2-7; TCRdb outputs TRBD1, but without DNA this stays unchecked. CDR3 length: 14 amino acids. Germline V lookup: CDR1 SEHNR, CDR2 FQNEAQ (reference sequence). CDR3 sequence: CASSLGDRKYEQYF.

The chain couples TRBV20-1 to TRBJ2-3; there is no DNA to check the TCRdb D call of TRBD1. The CDR3 totals 12 residues. CDR1 and CDR2 from the germline V gene are DFQATT and SNEGSKA (reference sequence). The CDR3 here is CSAGGYTPAQYF.

This chain uses TRBV6-1 with TRBJ1-6; TCRdb indicates TRBD1, and absent DNA this call remains unverified. Germline assignment: CDR1 MNHNS and CDR2 SASEGT. This CDR3 comprises 14 residues. The CDR3 protein is CASSPGHRNSPLHF.

This CDR3 is CASSENRGQNNEQFF. The rearrangement joins TRBV10-1 to TRBJ2-1; TCRdb's D call, TRBD1, is unchecked because there is no DNA. Germline lookup yields CDR1 WNHNN and CDR2 SYGVQD (reference sequence). The CDR3 loop spans 15 amino acids.

The chain is built from TRBV12-3 or TRBV12-4 and TRBJ1-1. CDR3 size: 13 residues. CDR3 loop: CASSWPTNTEAFF.

The chain links TRBV27 to TRBJ2-7; TCRdb selects TRBD1, and the lack of DNA leaves this call unchecked. This CDR3 contains 14 residues. Looked up from germline, CDR1 is MNHEY and CDR2 is SMNVEV (reference sequence). The CDR3 spells CASSLGQGLYEQYF.

The chain joins TRBV6-2 or TRBV6-3 to TRBJ1-2; as DNA is missing, the TRBD1 call by TCRdb cannot be tested. Per the germline V gene, CDR1 is MNHEY and CDR2 is SVGEGT. This CDR3 comprises 15 residues. CDR3 sequence reads: CASSYLRQGANGYTF.

The chain combines TRBV7-9 with TRBJ2-5; TCRdb designates TRBD1, a call that cannot be tested without DNA. The V gene's germline CDR1 is SEHNR and CDR2 FQNEAQ (reference sequence). The CDR3 is 16 residues long. The CDR3 sequence: CASSSPRDRDSETQYF.

The genes are TRBV6-1 and TRBJ2-3; with no DNA, the TCRdb D assignment of TRBD1 cannot be verified. This CDR3 comprises 15 residues. Per the germline V gene, CDR1 is MNHNS and CDR2 is SASEGT. The CDR3 region is CASSEAGATTDTQYF.

The V call is TRBV6-5, the J call TRBJ2-3; TCRdb selects TRBD2, and the lack of DNA leaves this call unchecked. The CDR3 covers 19 residues. Germline CDR1 is MNHEY and CDR2 is SVGAGI. The CDR3 reads CASSYERGSGATSTDTQYF.

V is TRBV29-1 and J is TRBJ2-1; the D call from TCRdb, TRBD1, cannot be confirmed without DNA. This CDR3 has 14 residues. Looked up from germline, CDR1 is SQVTM and CDR2 is ANQGSEA. The CDR3 protein is CSGVTGTSYNEQFF.